Below, one T cell receptor (beta chain) is given with its context. The antigen is not known. The data were obtained in a study of identifying expanded T cells in peripheral blood. Regarding the study as a whole: Roughly 2-week clone count variance significantly increased as total template count grew.

Profiling relied on immunoSEQ multiplex PCR, and the TCRdb table lists in-frame clones only, not all of them. This table holds about 90,000 clones, roughly 88% found once. During the collection period, no donor immune events like infections were recorded. With V trimmed by 1 base and J by 0 bases, 6 bases remained unmatched. The germline V gene encodes CDR1 MNHNS and CDR2 SASEGT. The CDR3 consists of 18 residues. This sequence originates from a person between 18 and 70 years old in good health. Sequencing input: blood. The rearrangement links TRBV6-1 to TRBJ2-3, with 11 nucleotides matching TRBD2. CDR3 sequence: CASSEEEASGGSTDTQYF. In DNA, the CDR3 is TGTGCCAGCAGTGAAGAGGAGGCTAGCGGGGGGAGCACAGATACGCAGTATTTT.